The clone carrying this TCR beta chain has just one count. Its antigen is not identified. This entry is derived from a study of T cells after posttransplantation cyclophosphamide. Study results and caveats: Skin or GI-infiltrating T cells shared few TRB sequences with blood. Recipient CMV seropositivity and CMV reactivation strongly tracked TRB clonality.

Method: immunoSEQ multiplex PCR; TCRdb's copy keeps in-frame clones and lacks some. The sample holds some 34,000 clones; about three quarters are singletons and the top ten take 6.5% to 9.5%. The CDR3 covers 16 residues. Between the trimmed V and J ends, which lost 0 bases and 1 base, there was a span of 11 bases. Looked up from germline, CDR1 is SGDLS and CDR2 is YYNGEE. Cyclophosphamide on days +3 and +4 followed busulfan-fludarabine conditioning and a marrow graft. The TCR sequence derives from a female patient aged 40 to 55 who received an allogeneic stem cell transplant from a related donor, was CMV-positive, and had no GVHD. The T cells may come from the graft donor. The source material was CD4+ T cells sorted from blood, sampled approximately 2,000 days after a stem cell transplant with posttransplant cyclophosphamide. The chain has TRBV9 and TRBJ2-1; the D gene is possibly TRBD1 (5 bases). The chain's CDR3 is CASSVAPGPSYNEQFF. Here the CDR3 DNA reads TGTGCCAGCAGCGTAGCTCCAGGGCCTTCCTACAATGAGCAGTTCTTC.